A single sample gave rise to the 10 T cell receptor beta chains below, sequenced in a study of blood T cell repertoires in COVID-19. TCRdb's table, derived via immunoSEQ multiplex PCR, lists solely in-frame clones and lacks some. The profile covers about 210,000 clones, with about 88% appearing a single time and 4.5% to 5% taken by the ten largest. The sequenced material came from peripheral blood. Receptors were obtained from a woman aged 80 or over with acute or convalescent COVID-19.

Notes on this clone: Other DNA sequences in the sample encode the same CDR3. The chain uses TRBV5-1 and TRBJ2-1; 8 positions match TRBD1. The junction had 3 bases not matched to a gene; V was cut back by 0 bases and J by 4 bases. CDR1 and CDR2 (germline): SGHRS, YFSETQ. There are 15 residues in the CDR3. As DNA, the CDR3 is TGCGCCAGCAGCTTGGTGACAGGGGTATACAATGAGCAGTTCTTC. This gives the protein CASSLVTGVYNEQFF.

V usage is TRBV7-9 and J usage is TRBJ2-2, with TRBD1 matching 8 bases. V trimming: 5 bases; J trimming: 3 bases; junction bases outside the gene matches: 11. Germline V gene sequence: CDR1 SEHNR, CDR2 FQNEAQ (reference sequence). The CDR3 length is 17 residues. The chain's CDR3 is CASSIYGTGADTGELFF. DNA for the CDR3: TGTGCCAGCAGCATATATGGGACAGGCGCAGACACCGGGGAGCTGTTTTTT.

The rearrangement joins TRBV7-2 to TRBJ2-7, with a weak D call TRBD2 (6 bases). This CDR3 comprises 15 residues. V was trimmed by 1 base and J by 4 bases, leaving 14 bases between them. The germline gives CDR1 SGHTA, CDR2 FQGNSA. The CDR3 spells CASSLGQGLLYEQYF. The CDR3, as DNA: TGTGCCAGCAGCTTAGGGCAGGGACTTTTATACGAGCAGTACTTC.

The chain has TRBV30 and TRBJ2-7; weak D call: TRBD1 (7 bases). The germline CDR1 and CDR2 sequences are GTSNPN and SVGIG (reference sequence). This CDR3 spans 15 amino acids. V was shortened by 2 bases and J by 3 bases, with 17 bases between the two germline ends. This CDR3 reads CAWSLGGTALYEQYF. The DNA for the CDR3 is TGTGCCTGGAGTCTAGGCGGGACAGCTCTCTACGAGCAGTACTTC.

The chain has TRBV6-2 or TRBV6-3 and TRBJ1-5; D is uncertain. From germline, CDR1 is MNHEY and CDR2 SVGEGT. The CDR3 is 13 residues long. V was clipped by 4 bases and J by 4 bases, with 8 bases between them. The CDR3 DNA reads TGTGCCAGCAGTTTTCGGTCTAATCAGCCCCAGCATTTT. Protein sequence: CASSFRSNQPQHF.

V is TRBV3-1 (or the pseudogene TRBV3-2) and J is TRBJ1-1, with D perhaps TRBD1 (6 bases). The V end was cut by 3 bases, the J end by 6 bases, with 14 bases between. Germline CDR1 and CDR2: LGHDT and YNNKEL (reference sequence). CDR3 length: 14 amino acids. CDR3 DNA sequence: TGTGCCAGCAGCCATCATACAGGGTTCCCTGAAGCTTTCTTT. As protein: CASSHHTGFPEAFF.

The V and J genes are TRBV21-1 and TRBJ1-3; the tabulated D call, TRBD1, remains unverified against the DNA. TRBV21-1 is a recognized pseudogene. The CDR3 runs 17 residues. The CDR3 region is CASNKETTGGSGNTIYF. The DNA for the CDR3 is TGTGCCAGCAACAAAGAAACGACAGGGGGCTCTGGAAACACCATATATTTT.

The chain uses TRBV4-3 and TRBJ1-1; TRBD1 matches 7 bases. V gave up 2 bases and J gave up 0 bases; unmatched junction bases: 3. Germline assignment: CDR1 LGHNA and CDR2 YSLEER. This CDR3 contains 15 residues. CDR3 DNA: TGCGCCAGCAGCCAATCCGACAGGGTGAACACTGAAGCTTTCTTT. Translating gives CASSQSDRVNTEAFF.

V is TRBV27 and J is TRBJ2-2; TRBD1 matches 10 bases. The germline V gene encodes CDR1 MNHEY and CDR2 SMNVEV (reference sequence). The CDR3 runs to 15 residues. The V gene end was trimmed by 6 bases and the J gene end by 6 bases; junction bases not matched to a gene: 7. The CDR3 loop reads CASSRTGGYAGELFF. The CDR3 nucleotides read TGTGCCAGCAGCCGGACAGGGGGTTATGCCGGGGAGCTGTTTTTT.

The rearrangement joins TRBV6-5 to TRBJ1-4; D gene unclear. V lost 6 bases and J 3 bases, leaving 8 bases between the germline ends. Germline CDR1 MNHEY, CDR2 SVGAGI. The CDR3 is 13 residues long. The CDR3 nucleotides are TGTGCCAGCAGGGGGAGGGCTAATGAAAAACTGTTTTTT. Its protein is CASRGRANEKLFF.